The following is a T cell receptor (beta chain) sequence with its context. Its antigen remains unidentified. Carrying UMI labels, the TRB cDNA libraries were prepared through 5' RACE. Following a re-call of the 5' RACE reads, TCRdb has one entry per CDR3 protein and lacks DNA. This table holds tens of thousands of distinct CDR3 sequences. Naivety in CD8+ T cells corresponded to a CD45RO-CCR7+CD27+CD95- phenotype. The data derive from a study of CXCR3-negative and CXCR3-positive naive CD8 T cells. The overall study: Libraries each contributed about 1.5 +/- 0.3 million TRB reads, for roughly 140 million in total.

Study-wide results and caveats: Memory cells diverged, while naive CXCR3-positive and CXCR3-negative cells had similar TRBV-TRBJ usage. Upon cryopreservation, CXCR3 expression partially decreased, and most assays used fresh PBMCs.

The CDR3 consists of 21 residues. Germline V gene sequence: CDR1 LGHDT, CDR2 YNNKEL (reference sequence). The material sequenced was naive CXCR3- CD8+ T cells from blood. Subset reported: CD45RO-CCR7+CD27+CD95- naive CD8+ T cells lacking CXCR3 (TNR3-). This chain connects TRBV3-1 to TRBJ2-1; there is no DNA to check the TCRdb D call of TRBD2. This TCR was sampled from a human donor in good health. Some clones in this sample may be carry-over from other donors' samples. The chain's CDR3 is CASSQEGLAGGIESSYNEQFF.